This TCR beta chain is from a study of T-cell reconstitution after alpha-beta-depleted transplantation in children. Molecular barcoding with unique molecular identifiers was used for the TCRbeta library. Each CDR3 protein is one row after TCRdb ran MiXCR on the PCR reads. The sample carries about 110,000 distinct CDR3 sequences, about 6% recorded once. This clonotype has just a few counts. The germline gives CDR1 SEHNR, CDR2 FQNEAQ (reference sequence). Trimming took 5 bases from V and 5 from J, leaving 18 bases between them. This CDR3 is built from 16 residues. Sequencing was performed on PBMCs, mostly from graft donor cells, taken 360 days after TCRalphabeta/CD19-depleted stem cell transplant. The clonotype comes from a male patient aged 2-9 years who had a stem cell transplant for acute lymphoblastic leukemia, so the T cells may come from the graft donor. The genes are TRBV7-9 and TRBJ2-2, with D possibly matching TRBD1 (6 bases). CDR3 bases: TGTGCCAGCAGCCCTTCACCGGGACATCTGACCGGGGAGCTGTTTTTT. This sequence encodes CASSPSPGHLTGELFF.